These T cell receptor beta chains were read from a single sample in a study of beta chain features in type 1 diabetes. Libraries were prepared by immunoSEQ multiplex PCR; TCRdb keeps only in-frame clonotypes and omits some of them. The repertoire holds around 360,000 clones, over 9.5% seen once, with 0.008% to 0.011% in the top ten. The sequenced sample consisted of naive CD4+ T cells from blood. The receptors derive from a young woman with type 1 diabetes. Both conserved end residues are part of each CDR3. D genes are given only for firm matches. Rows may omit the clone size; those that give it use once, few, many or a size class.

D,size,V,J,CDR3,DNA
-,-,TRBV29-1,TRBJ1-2,CSIQGTHGYTF,TGCAGCATACAGGGAACCCATGGCTACACCTTC
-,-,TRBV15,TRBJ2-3,CATSRDRGGGRVGTDTQYF,TGTGCCACCAGCAGAGATCGAGGTGGGGGCAGGGTCGGCACAGATACGCAGTATTTT
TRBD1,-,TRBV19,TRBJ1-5,CASLTSPGQANQPQHF,TGTGCCAGTCTGACCAGTCCGGGACAGGCGAATCAGCCCCAGCATTTT
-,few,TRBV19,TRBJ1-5,CASSTGDGFQPQHF,TGTGCCAGTAGTACGGGGGACGGCTTCCAGCCCCAGCATTTT
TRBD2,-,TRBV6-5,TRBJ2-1,CATQRTPGLGNEQFF,TGTGCCACTCAACGAACTCCGGGACTAGGGAATGAGCAGTTCTTC
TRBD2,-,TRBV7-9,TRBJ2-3,CASSFRAGTITDTQYF,TGTGCCAGCAGCTTCAGAGCGGGAACGATCACAGATACGCAGTATTTT
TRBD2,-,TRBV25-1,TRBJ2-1,CASSAGTSGRKEQFF,TGTGCCAGCAGCGCAGGGACTAGCGGGAGAAAAGAGCAGTTCTTC
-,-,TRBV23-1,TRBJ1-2,CASTVTPPGERSGYTF,TGCGCCAGCACCGTCACCCCCCCAGGGGAAAGATCTGGCTACACCTTC
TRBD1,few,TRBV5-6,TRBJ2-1,CASSIRDREYNEQFF,TGTGCCAGCAGCATCCGGGACAGGGAATACAATGAGCAGTTCTTC
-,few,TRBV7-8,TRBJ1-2,CASSLDGRDYGYTF,TGTGCCAGCAGCTTAGATGGCAGGGACTATGGCTACACCTTC
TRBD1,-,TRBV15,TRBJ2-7,CATSRDTGTGNEQYF,TGTGCCACCAGCAGAGACACCGGGACAGGCAACGAGCAGTACTTC
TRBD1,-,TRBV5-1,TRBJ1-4,CASSLEGQGEKLFF,TGCGCCAGCAGCTTGGAAGGACAGGGGGAAAAACTGTTTTTT
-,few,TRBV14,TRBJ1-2,CASSQHSQGGYTF,TGTGCCAGCAGCCAACACAGCCAGGGGGGCTACACCTTC
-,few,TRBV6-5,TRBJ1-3,CASSRGWTIYF,TGTGCCAGCAGCCGGGGGTGGACCATATATTTT
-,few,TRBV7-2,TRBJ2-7,CASSWRRGSSNEQYF,TGTGCCAGCAGCTGGAGGAGAGGGAGCTCCAACGAGCAGTACTTC
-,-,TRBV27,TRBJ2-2,CASSLSGSGELFF,TGTGCCAGCAGTCTGAGCGGTAGCGGGGAGCTGTTTTTT
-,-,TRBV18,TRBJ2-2,CASSPGSTGELFF,TGTGCCAGCTCCCCCGGGAGCACCGGGGAGCTGTTTTTT
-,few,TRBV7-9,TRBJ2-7,CASSLWGKTGRGEQYF,TGTGCCAGCAGCTTGTGGGGGAAGACGGGCCGGGGGGAGCAGTACTTC
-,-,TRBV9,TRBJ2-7,CASSVGSSSSYEQYF,TGTGCCAGCAGCGTAGGGTCTTCTAGCTCCTACGAGCAGTACTTC
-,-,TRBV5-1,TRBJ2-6,CASSLEGVRMGDSGANVLTF,TGCGCCAGCAGCTTGGAAGGTGTCAGGATGGGAGACTCTGGGGCCAACGTCCTGACTTTC
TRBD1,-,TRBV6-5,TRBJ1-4,CASRQGATNEKLFF,TGTGCCAGCAGACAGGGGGCAACTAATGAAAAACTGTTTTTT
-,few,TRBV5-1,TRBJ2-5,CASSHQETQYF,TGCGCCAGCAGCCATCAAGAGACCCAGTACTTC
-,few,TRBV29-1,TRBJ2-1,CRIGAFPGDEQFF,TGCAGGATAGGGGCCTTTCCGGGCGATGAGCAGTTCTTC
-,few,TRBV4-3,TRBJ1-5,CASSQDPGREQPQHF,TGCGCCAGCAGCCAAGATCCGGGGAGAGAGCAGCCCCAGCATTTT
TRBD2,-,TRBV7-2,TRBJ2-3,CASSFGSGLAGVDTQYF,TGTGCCAGCAGCTTCGGGTCCGGACTAGCGGGAGTGGATACGCAGTATTTT